The T cell receptor (beta chain) under discussion was sequenced for a study of blood T cells in healthy people across ages. Caucasian individuals from Russia who were healthy and aged about 6 to 100 acted as donors. Every donor provided roughly 10 milliliters of peripheral blood. A second about 6 to 12 cycle PCR used barcoded and J-beta primers. TCRdb reprocessed the 5' RACE reads via MiXCR and lists one record per CDR3 protein. The sample shows about 650,000 distinct CDR3 sequences, about 51% of them seen only once. The CDR3 contains 15 residues. Germline-derived CDR1 and CDR2 are SGHRS and YFSETQ. Sample: blood. This TCR was recovered from a woman over 75 in good health. The chain is built from TRBV5-1 and TRBJ2-5; D might be TRBD1 (6 bases). The DNA end is more similar to TRBJ2-7, so the J call may be wrong. The CDR3 reads CASSAMTGVYDEQYF. CDR3 in DNA: TGCGCCAGCAGCGCTATGACAGGAGTATACGACGAGCAGTACTTC.